The 29 T cell receptor beta chains given below trace back to one sample, sequenced in a study of CD8+ T cells in alopecia areata. cDNA prepared by RNA extraction and subsequent reverse transcription served as the template for sequencing. The protocol was immunoSEQ multiplex PCR, while the TCRdb copy is restricted to in-frame clones and leaves out a portion. The sample consists of roughly 130,000 clones, over 50% of them appearing once. Specimen: CD4+ T cells sorted from blood, collected at week 0. All receptors come from a human donor with alopecia areata.

This clone appeared a few times. This sequence joins TRBV6-5 and TRBJ1-1; tentatively, D is TRBD1 (5 bases). Germline-derived CDR1 and CDR2 are MNHEY and SVGAGI. V was shortened by 5 bases and J by 6 bases, with 10 bases between the two germline ends. This CDR3 contains 12 residues. Written as DNA, the CDR3 is TGTGCCAGCAGTCGGGACGGCCCTGAAGCTTTCTTT. Encoded protein: CASSRDGPEAFF.

The J gene is TRBJ2-2, the V gene TRBV5-1; the D call may be TRBD1 or TRBD2 (5 bases each). V dropped 3 bases and J dropped 4 bases, with 16 bases sitting between them. Germline CDR1 SGHRS, CDR2 YFSETQ. CDR3 length equals 16 residues. The CDR3 DNA sequence: TGCGCCAGCAGCTCGAACCCTCCCGGGACCACCGGGGAGCTGTTTTTT. Its translation is CASSSNPPGTTGELFF.

The chain uses TRBV6-1 and TRBJ1-1; tentatively, D is TRBD1 (6 bases). Germline V gene sequence: CDR1 MNHNS, CDR2 SASEGT. V was pared by 1 base and J by 2 bases, with 11 bases between. The CDR3 extends over 15 amino acids. CDR3 protein: CASSEDQGRNTEAFF. The DNA of the CDR3 is TGTGCCAGCAGTGAAGACCAGGGGAGAAACACTGAAGCTTTCTTT.

The V and J genes are TRBV5-6 and TRBJ1-2; 9 bases line up with TRBD1. V lost 2 bases to trimming and J lost 8 bases; unmatched junction nucleotides: 7. Germline assignment: CDR1 SGHDT and CDR2 YYEEEE. The CDR3 has 14 residues. The CDR3 loop is CASSLSGTGNGYTF. The DNA of the CDR3 is TGTGCCAGCAGCTTATCCGGGACAGGGAACGGCTACACCTTC.

The chain combines TRBV12-5 with TRBJ2-3; D gene unclear. The germline V gene has CDR1 LGHNT and CDR2 FRNRAP. V lost 1 base and J 3 bases, leaving 11 bases between the germline ends. This CDR3 is built from 15 residues. The CDR3: CASGLGLVETDTQYF. The CDR3 DNA is TGTGCTAGTGGTTTGGGACTCGTGGAGACAGATACGCAGTATTTT.

V and J are TRBV7-9 and TRBJ1-2; 8 nucleotides line up with TRBD1. The CDR3 is 14 amino acids. The V and J ends lost 5 bases and 6 bases, in that order; junction bases with no gene match: 8. Germline CDR1 reads SEHNR; CDR2 reads FQNEAQ (reference sequence). Here the CDR3 reads CASSPMTGVDGYTF. In DNA form, the CDR3 reads TGTGCCAGCAGCCCTATGACAGGGGTCGATGGCTACACCTTC.

The V and J genes are TRBV7-9 and TRBJ2-2; TRBD1 agrees at 7 bases. V trimming: 4 bases; J trimming: 6 bases; junction bases outside the gene matches: 17. Germline V lookup: CDR1 SEHNR, CDR2 FQNEAQ (reference sequence). CDR3 length: 18 amino acids. The CDR3 coding sequence is TGTGCCAGCAGCTCCCTTACAGGGGCCCGGGGAAGCGCCGGGGAGCTGTTTTTT. Its translation is CASSSLTGARGSAGELFF.

This chain uses TRBV30 with TRBJ1-4, with a possible D match to TRBD1 (5 bases). The CDR3 covers 14 residues. In germline, CDR1 is GTSNPN, CDR2 SVGIG (reference sequence). V was trimmed by 2 bases and J by 8 bases, leaving 15 bases between them. The CDR3 nucleotides are TGTGCCTGGAGTTCTCCGGGGCCCCCGGAAAAACTGTTTTTT. It translates to CAWSSPGPPEKLFF.

The chain joins TRBV13 to TRBJ2-7, with a possible D match to TRBD2 (5 bases). Germline V gene sequence: CDR1 PRHDT, CDR2 FYEKMQ (reference sequence). The V end was cut by 5 bases, the J end by 0 bases, with 14 bases between. The CDR3 is 15 residues long. This CDR3 is CASSPWTGYSYEQYF. In nucleotides, the CDR3 is TGTGCCAGCAGCCCATGGACTGGGTACTCCTACGAGCAGTACTTC. Filled out from reference TRBV13 and TRBJ2-7, the complete variable domain reads AAGVIQSPRHLIKEKRETATLKCYPIPRHDTVYWYQQGPGQDPQFLISFYEKMQSDKGSIPDRFSAQQFSDYHSELNMSSLELGDSALYFCASSPWTGYSYEQYFGPGTRLTVT.

The rearrangement uses TRBV11-2 and TRBJ2-5; D remains ambiguous. Trimming removed 5 bases at V and 5 bases at J, with 9 bases between. This CDR3 has 12 amino acids. Germline V lookup: CDR1 SGHAT, CDR2 FQNNGV. DNA of the CDR3: TGTGCCAGCAGCCACCTTGGGGAGACCCAGTACTTC. Protein sequence: CASSHLGETQYF.

A few counts support this clone. The rearrangement links TRBV7-3 to TRBJ2-2; TRBD2 agrees at 8 bases. J was trimmed by 2 bases and V by 1 base; bases with no gene match: 6. This CDR3 is 17 amino acids long. The germline gives CDR1 SGHTA, CDR2 FQGTGA. CDR3 in amino acids: CASSLNALAGNTGELFF. The CDR3 bases are TGTGCCAGCAGCTTAAATGCCCTAGCGGGTAACACCGGGGAGCTGTTTTTT.

This chain joins TRBV27 and TRBJ1-5; D ambiguous. Per the germline V gene, CDR1 is MNHEY and CDR2 is SMNVEV (reference sequence). The CDR3 has 12 amino acids. Trimming left V 5 bases short and J 4 bases short, with 6 bases between. CDR3 sequence reads: CASSDRNQPQHF. The CDR3 nucleotides read TGTGCCAGCAGTGACCGTAATCAGCCCCAGCATTTT.

The chain carries TRBV27 and TRBJ2-3, with 16 positions matching TRBD2. V was pared by 5 bases and J by 2 bases, with 10 bases of the junction left unmatched. The CDR3 consists of 19 residues. The germline gives CDR1 MNHEY, CDR2 SMNVEV (reference sequence). CDR3 DNA: TGTGCCAGCAGTCCATCCGGGACTAGCGGGAGGGGGTACACAGATACGCAGTATTTT. It specifies CASSPSGTSGRGYTDTQYF.

The gene calls are TRBV5-6 and TRBJ2-3, with 7 bases lining up with TRBD2. The ends lost 0 bases at V and 0 bases at J; junction bases unmatched: 4. The CDR3 covers 16 residues. CDR1 and CDR2 (germline): SGHDT, YYEEEE. CDR3 DNA sequence: TGTGCCAGCAGCTTGGACCCTAGCGGTAGCACAGATACGCAGTATTTT. It specifies CASSLDPSGSTDTQYF.

In its sample, this clone was seen a few times. The V and J genes are TRBV7-2 and TRBJ2-3; D ambiguous. Germline-derived CDR1 and CDR2 are SGHTA and FQGNSA. The ends were cut back, 5 bases at V and 5 bases at J, with 17 bases in the middle. CDR3 length: 15 amino acids. CDR3 sequence (DNA): TGTGCCAGCAGCCCCTCGGCTGGCGGTCAAGATACGCAGTATTTT. Its protein product is CASSPSAGGQDTQYF.

This clone has more than one count but fewer than ten. The chain is built from TRBV7-2 and TRBJ1-5, with no clear D. Germline-derived CDR1 and CDR2 are SGHTA and FQGNSA. The CDR3 is 13 residues long. The V gene lost 6 bases and the J gene lost 0 bases, with 6 bases spanning the gap. The CDR3 nucleotides read TGTGCCAGCAGTACGGTTAGCAATCAGCCCCAGCATTTT. It translates to CASSTVSNQPQHF.

The chain recombines TRBV7-2 with TRBJ2-1, with a possible D match to TRBD2 (5 bases). Between the trimmed V and J ends, which lost 5 bases and 8 bases, there was a span of 7 bases. The germline gives CDR1 SGHTA, CDR2 FQGNSA. This CDR3 comprises 11 residues. The CDR3 is CASSQRHEQFF. The CDR3 DNA is TGTGCCAGCAGCCAGCGGCATGAGCAGTTCTTC.

The V gene is TRBV18, the J gene TRBJ2-1; 11 bases agree with TRBD2. This CDR3 contains 14 residues. Trimming cost V 6 bases and J 5 bases; bases outside gene matches: 3. Germline V gene lookup returns CDR1 KGHSH and CDR2 LQKENI. The CDR3 spells CASSGTSGNNEQFF. CDR3 nucleotides: TGTGCCAGCTCCGGGACTAGCGGCAACAATGAGCAGTTCTTC.

V usage is TRBV7-3 and J usage is TRBJ1-1; D unresolved. The CDR3 loop spans 13 amino acids. V lost 2 bases and J lost 6, with 10 bases in between. CDR1 SGHTA and CDR2 FQGTGA come from the germline V gene. The CDR3 protein is CASSLLGRAEAFF. The DNA for the CDR3 is TGTGCCAGCAGCTTATTAGGTCGGGCTGAAGCTTTCTTT.

The chain uses TRBV7-9 and TRBJ2-7; 7 positions agree with TRBD1. The CDR3 length is 15 residues. Germline V lookup: CDR1 SEHNR, CDR2 FQNEAQ (reference sequence). V shed 5 bases, J shed 0 bases, and the junction held 7 bases outside the gene matches. CDR3 DNA sequence: TGTGCCAGCAGCCCAAGACAGGGTCTCTCCTACGAGCAGTACTTC. This gives the protein CASSPRQGLSYEQYF.

V usage is TRBV6-6 and J usage is TRBJ1-2; 8 nucleotides align to TRBD1. V was pared by 7 bases and J by 3 bases, with 7 bases of the junction left unmatched. Germline assignment: CDR1 MNHNY and CDR2 SVGAGI (reference sequence). This CDR3 has 14 residues. The CDR3 here is CASTQTGDDYGYTF. The CDR3 region has the DNA TGTGCCAGCACCCAGACAGGGGATGACTATGGCTACACCTTC.

The chain employs TRBV6-5 and TRBJ2-5; no clear D. The germline V and J ends were trimmed by 5 bases and 5 bases, with 15 bases remaining between them. CDR1 is MNHEY, CDR2 SVGAGI, per germline. The CDR3 spans 14 residues. This CDR3 reads CASSRSRAVETQYF. The CDR3 region has the DNA TGTGCCAGCAGTAGGAGTAGGGCGGTGGAGACCCAGTACTTC.

This sequence joins TRBV6-6 and TRBJ2-7; 7 bases fit TRBD2. CDR1 and CDR2 (germline): MNHNY, SVGAGI (reference sequence). The CDR3 contains 14 residues. The V segment lost 2 bases and the J segment 4 bases; nucleotides outside the gene matches: 5. The CDR3 DNA reads as TGTGCCAGCAGTTACGCGGGAGTGGATTACGAGCAGTACTTC. Amino acids: CASSYAGVDYEQYF.

The DNA for the CDR3 is TGTGCCAGCTCACCAGCGGGGGGAGACACTGAAGCTTTCTTT. Amino acids: CASSPAGGDTEAFF. V usage is TRBV18 and J usage is TRBJ1-1, with D possibly matching TRBD1 (5 bases). The germline gives CDR1 KGHSH, CDR2 LQKENI. The CDR3 length is 14 residues. Trimming pared 2 bases from V and 3 bases from J, leaving 10 bases between.

The CDR3 nucleotides read TGCGCCAGCAGCTTGGAGTTGGAGGATTACGGCCTAACCTACGAGCAGTACTTC. Protein product: CASSLELEDYGLTYEQYF. The J gene is TRBJ2-7, the V gene TRBV5-1; D perhaps matches TRBD2 (5 bases). Per the germline V gene, CDR1 is SGHRS and CDR2 is YFSETQ. The CDR3 is 18 amino acids. The ends were cut back, 0 bases at V and 2 bases at J, with 21 bases in the middle.

J is TRBJ2-3 and V is TRBV5-1, with 7 positions matching TRBD1. CDR1 and CDR2 from the germline V gene are SGHRS and YFSETQ. This CDR3 is built from 15 residues. J was trimmed by 1 base and V by 3 bases; bases with no gene match: 5. The CDR3 sequence: CASSSSGTGTDTQYF. Written as DNA, the CDR3 is TGCGCCAGCAGCTCTTCGGGGACAGGCACAGATACGCAGTATTTT.

The chain joins TRBV5-4 to TRBJ2-1, with D tentatively TRBD1 or TRBD2 (5 bases each). The CDR3 totals 14 residues. V was trimmed by 0 bases and J by 8 bases, leaving 12 bases between them. In germline, CDR1 is SGHNT, CDR2 YYREEE (reference sequence). This CDR3 reads CASSLVGPGHEQFF. CDR3 DNA sequence: TGTGCCAGCAGCTTGGTGGGACCCGGGCATGAGCAGTTCTTC.

This sequence joins TRBV11-2 and TRBJ2-7, with D possibly TRBD2 on 5 matching bases. CDR1 and CDR2 (germline): SGHAT, FQNNGV. CDR3 length: 15 amino acids. Trimming stripped 3 bases from V and 2 bases from J, with 14 bases between. The CDR3 DNA follows: TGTGCCAGCAGCTTCTCCGGGAAAAGAACCTACGAGCAGTACTTC. Protein sequence: CASSFSGKRTYEQYF. Supplemented by reference TRBV11-2 and TRBJ2-7, the full variable domain reads EAGVAQSPRYKIIEKRQSVAFWCNPISGHATLYWYQQILGQGPKLLIQFQNNGVVDDSQLPKDRFSAERLKGVDSTLKIQPAKLEDSAVYLCASSFSGKRTYEQYFGPGTRLTVT.

The rearrangement links TRBV25-1 to TRBJ1-3; TRBD1 matches at 8 bases. This CDR3 spans 15 amino acids. Trimming cost V 5 bases and J 2 bases; bases outside gene matches: 5. CDR1 is MGHDK, CDR2 SYGVNS, per germline. The CDR3 DNA reads as TGTGCCAGCAGTTTCCAGGGGGCGACTGGAAACACCATATATTTT. It specifies CASSFQGATGNTIYF.